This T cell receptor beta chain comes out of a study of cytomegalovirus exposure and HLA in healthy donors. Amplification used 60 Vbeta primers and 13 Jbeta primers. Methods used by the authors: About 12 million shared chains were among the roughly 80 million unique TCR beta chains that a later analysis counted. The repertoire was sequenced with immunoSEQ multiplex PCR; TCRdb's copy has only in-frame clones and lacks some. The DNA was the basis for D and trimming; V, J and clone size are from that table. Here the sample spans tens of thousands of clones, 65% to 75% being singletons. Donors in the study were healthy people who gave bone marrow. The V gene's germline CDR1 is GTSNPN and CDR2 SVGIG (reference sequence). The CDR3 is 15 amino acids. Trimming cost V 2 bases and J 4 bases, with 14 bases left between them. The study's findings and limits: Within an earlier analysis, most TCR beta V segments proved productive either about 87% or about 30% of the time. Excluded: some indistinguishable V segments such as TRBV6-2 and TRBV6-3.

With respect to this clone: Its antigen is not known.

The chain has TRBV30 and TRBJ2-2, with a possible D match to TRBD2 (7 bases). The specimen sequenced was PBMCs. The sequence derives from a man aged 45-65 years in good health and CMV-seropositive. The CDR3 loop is CAWSSGGRGTGELFF. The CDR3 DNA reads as TGTGCCTGGAGTTCGGGGGGCCGTGGCACCGGGGAGCTGTTTTTT.